The next 8 T cell receptor beta chains were all read from a single sample in a study of patients and donors after allogeneic stem cell transplantation. TCRdb passed the RT-PCR reads through MiXCR, listing each CDR3 protein once. The sample has about a million distinct CDR3 sequences; more than 15% are singletons. Sequenced material: blood, either unsorted or a sorted T cell fraction (not recorded which). The receptor set was obtained from a human donor who was either an allogeneic HSCT recipient or a stem cell or donor lymphocyte infusion donor (not recorded which). It is not recorded whose cells these are; they may come from a transplant donor.

This clonotype was counted only a few times. V usage is TRBV7-9 and J usage is TRBJ1-2; D is perhaps TRBD1 (6 bases). Germline V gene data show CDR1 as SEHNR and CDR2 as FQNEAQ (reference sequence). This CDR3 comprises 15 residues. V lost 5 bases and J lost 6, with 19 bases in between. DNA of the CDR3: TGTGCCAGCAGCCCCAGTGACGTTGGGGGGCATGGCTACACCTTC. As protein: CASSPSDVGGHGYTF.

The chain uses TRBV28 and TRBJ2-7; TRBD1 matches at 10 bases. The CDR3 consists of 13 residues. The J segment lost 5 bases and the V segment lost 10 bases, leaving 8 bases of the junction unmatched. Germline lookup yields CDR1 MDHEN and CDR2 SYDVKM. This CDR3 reads CATEGDRGHEQYF. DNA of the CDR3: TGTGCCACCGAAGGGGACAGGGGCCACGAGCAGTACTTC.

V gene TRBV7-6 combines with J gene TRBJ1-1; D unresolved. V lost 1 base, J lost 11 bases, and 8 bases lay in between. The CDR3 loop spans 11 amino acids. Germline assignment: CDR1 SGHVS and CDR2 FNYEAQ. CDR3 coding DNA: TGTGCCAGCAGCTTAGGGGGAAACGCTTTCTTT. Protein product: CASSLGGNAFF.

The genes are TRBV30 and TRBJ2-7; TRBD1 matches at 10 bases. Trimming at V came to 2 bases and at J to 6 bases, leaving 7 bases not matched to a gene. CDR1 GTSNPN and CDR2 SVGIG come from the germline V gene (reference sequence). The CDR3 loop spans 14 amino acids. CDR3 residues: CAWSLGTGAGEQYF. In DNA, the CDR3 is TGTGCCTGGAGTTTAGGGACAGGGGCGGGCGAGCAGTACTTC.

V usage is TRBV7-9 and J usage is TRBJ2-5; 7 bases fit TRBD1. Germline trimming cut 1 base from V and 2 bases from J; bases unmatched to any gene: 4. The CDR3 covers 15 residues. CDR1 and CDR2 from the germline V gene are SEHNR and FQNEAQ (reference sequence). CDR3: CASSLGRTGQETQYF. The CDR3 DNA reads as TGTGCCAGCAGCTTAGGGCGGACAGGTCAAGAGACCCAGTACTTC.

This clonotype has just a few counts. CDR3 region: CASRDPTYNEQFF. In DNA form, the CDR3 reads TGTGCCAGCCGCGACCCTACCTACAATGAGCAGTTCTTC. The genes are TRBV28 and TRBJ2-1; D unresolved. The length of the CDR3 is 13 residues. Between the trimmed V and J ends, which lost 8 bases and 2 bases, there was a span of 10 bases. In germline, CDR1 is MDHEN, CDR2 SYDVKM.

The rearrangement joins TRBV6-1 to TRBJ1-5; D is possibly TRBD1 (5 bases). Germline V gene lookup returns CDR1 MNHNS and CDR2 SASEGT. Deletions cut 8 bases from V and 4 bases from J, with 12 bases between. This CDR3 is 13 amino acids long. In DNA form, the CDR3 reads TGTGCCAGCCGAGACAGTCAAAATCAGCCCCAGCATTTT. Its protein product is CASRDSQNQPQHF.

The chain recombines TRBV6-1 with TRBJ1-1; no clear D. V lost 5 bases, J lost 1 base, and 14 bases lay in between. The germline gives CDR1 MNHNS, CDR2 SASEGT. This CDR3 has 15 residues. The CDR3 DNA follows: TGTGCCAGCAGTCCAAGTTGGGCACAGAACACTGAAGCTTTCTTT. This sequence encodes CASSPSWAQNTEAFF.